This entry features one T cell receptor (beta chain) sequence. Germline-derived CDR1 and CDR2 are SNHLY and FYNNEI. The CDR3 is made up of 15 amino acids. V was shortened by 1 base and J by 3 bases, with 13 bases between the two germline ends. The sample comes from a study of blood T cell repertoires in COVID-19. Study summary: There were acute and convalescent COVID-19 samples, and they came from the United States, Italy and Spain. PBMCs, B-cell-depleted T cells, or T cells were the source of the cDNA or gDNA that made up the material.

In the original processing: Using reference gene primer amplification, nucleated cell counts were estimated. The data were produced by immunoSEQ multiplex PCR, yet TCRdb's version contains in-frame clones alone and is incomplete. V and J calls and clone size follow that table, whereas D and trimming were derived from the DNA. The sample holds 70,000 to 80,000 clones, 86% seen once. Sequencing used peripheral blood. The chain uses TRBV2 and TRBJ2-7, with TRBD1 as a possible D gene (6 bases). This TCR was sampled from a woman aged 55-70 years with acute or convalescent COVID-19. As DNA, the CDR3 is TGTGCCAGCAGTGAAGGGGGGACAAGGGTCTACGAGCAGTACTTC. Amino acids: CASSEGGTRVYEQYF. The whole variable domain, filled in from reference TRBV2 and TRBJ2-7, reads EPEVTQTPSHQVTQMGQEVILRCVPISNHLYFYWYRQILGQKVEFLVSFYNNEISEKSEIFDDQFSVERPDGSNFTLKIRSTKLEDSAMYFCASSEGGTRVYEQYFGPGTRLTVT.